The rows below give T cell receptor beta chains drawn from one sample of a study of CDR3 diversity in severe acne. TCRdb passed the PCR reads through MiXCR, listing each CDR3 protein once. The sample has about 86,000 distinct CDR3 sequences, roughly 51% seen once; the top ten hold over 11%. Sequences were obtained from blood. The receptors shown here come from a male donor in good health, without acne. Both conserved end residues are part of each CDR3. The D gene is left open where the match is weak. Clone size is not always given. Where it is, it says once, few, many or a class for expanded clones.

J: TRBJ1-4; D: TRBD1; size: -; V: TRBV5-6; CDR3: CASSQTGTAFEKLFF; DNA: TGTGCCAGCAGCCAGACGGGGACAGCCTTTGAAAAACTGTTTTTT
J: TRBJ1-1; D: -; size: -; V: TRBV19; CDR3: CASNGHTNTEAFF; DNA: TGTGCCAGTAATGGACACACGAACACTGAAGCTTTCTTT
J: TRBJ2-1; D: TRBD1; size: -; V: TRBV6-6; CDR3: CATTQRTGNEQFF; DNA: TGTGCCACCACCCAGCGGACAGGCAATGAGCAGTTCTTC
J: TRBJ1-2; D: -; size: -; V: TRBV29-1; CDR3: CSVDRALYGYTF; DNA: TGCAGCGTTGACAGGGCTCTGTATGGCTACACCTTC
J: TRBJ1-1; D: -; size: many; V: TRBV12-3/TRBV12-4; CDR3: CASSPSAVGGMNTEAFF; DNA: TGTGCCAGCAGCCCGAGCGCGGTCGGTGGTATGAACACTGAAGCTTTCTTT
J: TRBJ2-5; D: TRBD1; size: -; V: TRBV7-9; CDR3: CASSLPRYGDRDRGRETQYF; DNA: TGTGCCAGCAGCTTACCTCGCTATGGGGACAGGGATAGGGGACGAGAGACCCAGTACTTC
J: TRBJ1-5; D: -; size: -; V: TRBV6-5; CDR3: CASHSYRENSNQPQHF; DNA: TGTGCCAGCCATTCGTACAGGGAAAATAGCAATCAGCCCCAGCATTTT
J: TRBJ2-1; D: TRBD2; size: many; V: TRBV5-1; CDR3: CASSPILAGAYNEQFF; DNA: TGCGCCAGCAGCCCCATACTAGCGGGGGCATACAATGAGCAGTTCTTC
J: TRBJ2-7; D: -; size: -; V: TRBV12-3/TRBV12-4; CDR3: CASTPGQTHEQYF; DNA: TGTGCCAGCACGCCGGGGCAGACCCACGAGCAGTACTTC
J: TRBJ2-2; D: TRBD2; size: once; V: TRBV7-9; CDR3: CAVLGLADNTGELFF; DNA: TGTGCCGTACTGGGACTAGCGGACAACACCGGGGAGCTGTTTTTC
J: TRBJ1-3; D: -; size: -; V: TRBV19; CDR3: CASSKERGNTIYF; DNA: TGTGCCAGTAGTAAGGAAAGGGGAAACACCATATATTTT
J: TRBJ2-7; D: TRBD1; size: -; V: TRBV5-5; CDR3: CASSLDGDRGPSEQYF; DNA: TGTGCCAGCAGCTTGGATGGGGACAGGGGGCCTAGCGAGCAGTACTTC
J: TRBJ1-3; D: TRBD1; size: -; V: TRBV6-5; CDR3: CASSTLRTGINSGNTIYF; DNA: TGTGCCAGCAGCACACTCCGGACAGGGATAAACTCTGGAAACACCATATATTTT
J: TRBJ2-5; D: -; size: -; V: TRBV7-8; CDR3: CAGSNTVLGTQYF; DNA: TGTGCCGGCAGCAACACCGTGTTGGGGACCCAGTACTTC
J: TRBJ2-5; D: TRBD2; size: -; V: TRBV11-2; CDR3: CASSGTGTSGPMAQYF; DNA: TGTGCCAGCAGCGGGACCGGGACTAGCGGCCCAATGGCCCAGTACTTC
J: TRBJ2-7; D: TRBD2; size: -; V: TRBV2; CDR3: CASSAGLGGRF; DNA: TGTGCCAGCAGCGCTGGACTAGGCGGAAGATTC
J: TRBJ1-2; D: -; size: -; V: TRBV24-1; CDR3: CATSDRGRLDGYTF; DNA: TGTGCCACCAGTGACAGGGGAAGGTTGGATGGCTACACCTTC
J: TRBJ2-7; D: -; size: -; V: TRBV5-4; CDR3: CASSQATGSYEQYF; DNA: TGCGCCAGCAGCCAAGCTACAGGGTCCTACGAGCAGTACTTC
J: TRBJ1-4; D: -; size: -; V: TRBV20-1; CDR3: CSARVPTNEKLFF; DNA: TGCAGTGCTAGAGTCCCAACTAATGAAAAACTGTTTTTT